Shown below are 13 T cell receptor beta chains from a single sample sequenced in a study of shared clonotypes between healthy human individuals. Generated by immunoSEQ multiplex PCR, the TCRdb table keeps only in-frame clones and is missing some. The sample has some 2,000,000 clones; roughly 94% are singletons. Specimen: naive CD4+ T cells sorted from blood. Subset here: CD45RA+ positively selected. The receptors originated from a man aged 18 to 29 in good health.

The chain combines TRBV11-2 with TRBJ2-3, with 7 bases aligning to TRBD2. The CDR3 consists of 15 residues. CDR1 and CDR2 from the germline V gene are SGHAT and FQNNGV. V lost 8 bases, J lost 2 bases, and 10 bases stayed unmatched. The CDR3 nucleotides read TGTGCCAGCCTGGGGGGGAAGCGGCTCACAGATACGCAGTATTTT. Translation: CASLGGKRLTDTQYF.

The chain recombines TRBV7-6 with TRBJ2-7, with D perhaps matching TRBD2 (6 bases). The CDR3 has 14 residues. CDR1 and CDR2 (germline): SGHVS, FNYEAQ. Between the trimmed V and J ends, which lost 8 bases and 6 bases, there was a span of 20 bases. CDR3 protein: CASARYGSSIEQYF. The CDR3 DNA sequence: TGTGCCAGCGCCCGGTACGGGAGTAGTATCGAGCAGTACTTC. Using reference TRBV7-6 and TRBJ2-7 for the parts outside the CDR3, the full variable domain is GAGVSQSPRYKVTKRGQDVALRCDPISGHVSLYWYRQALGQGPEFLTYFNYEAQQDKSGLPNDRFSAERPEGSISTLTIQRTEQRDSAMYRCASARYGSSIEQYFGPGTRLTVT.

The J gene is TRBJ1-1, the V gene TRBV6-1; weak D call: TRBD1 (5 bases). The CDR3 contains 15 residues. Looked up from germline, CDR1 is MNHNS and CDR2 is SASEGT. Trimming pared 2 bases from V and 0 bases from J, leaving 10 bases between. CDR3 region: CASSERGTVNTEAFF. As DNA, the CDR3 is TGTGCCAGCAGTGAAAGGGGCACTGTGAACACTGAAGCTTTCTTT.

The chain carries TRBV5-6 and TRBJ2-5; D ambiguous. V gave up 1 base and J gave up 2 bases, with 12 bases separating them. The germline CDR1 and CDR2 sequences are SGHDT and YYEEEE. CDR3 length: 15 residues. CDR3: CASSLLDDLQETQYF. The CDR3, as DNA: TGTGCCAGCAGCTTGTTGGATGATTTGCAAGAGACCCAGTACTTC.

The chain recombines TRBV2 with TRBJ2-1; 10 bases align to TRBD1. Germline CDR1 SNHLY, CDR2 FYNNEI. The trim removed 8 bases at V and 5 bases at J, leaving 9 bases unmatched. This CDR3 has 15 amino acids. CDR3: CASLRQGASHNEQFF. The CDR3 coding sequence is TGTGCCAGCTTGAGACAGGGGGCCTCTCACAATGAGCAGTTCTTC.

This clone appeared a single time. Sequence at one end of the junction differs from germline and may be a read error. The chain recombines TRBV28 with TRBJ2-7; 7 nucleotides align to TRBD2. CDR1 MDHEN and CDR2 SYDVKM come from the germline V gene. CDR3 length: 13 amino acids. CDR3 sequence (DNA): TGTGCCAGCAGTTCAGACCTACTAGCGCTGGGTGCCTTC. This gives the protein CASSSDLLALGAF.

This clone appeared a single time. The gene calls are TRBV5-1 and TRBJ1-6; D is unclear. CDR1 is SGHRS, CDR2 YFSETQ, per germline. There are 13 residues in the CDR3. The germline V and J ends were trimmed by 1 base and 9 bases, with 8 bases remaining between them. CDR3 in DNA: TGCGCCAGCAGCTTGCCGGGGATTTCACCCCTCCACTTT. Its protein is CASSLPGISPLHF. The full variable domain, in which reference TRBV5-1 and TRBJ1-6 provide the parts outside the CDR3, is KAGVTQTPRYLIKTRGQQVTLSCSPISGHRSVSWYQQTPGQGLQFLFEYFSETQRNKGNFPGRFSGRQFSNSRSEMNVSTLELGDSALYLCASSLPGISPLHFGNGTRLTVT.

This sequence joins TRBV4-3 and TRBJ2-7; D gene unclear. Germline assignment: CDR1 LGHNA and CDR2 YSLEER. V lost 0 bases and J 7 bases, leaving 10 bases between the germline ends. The CDR3 length is 13 residues. The chain's CDR3 is CASSQELLMEQYF. The CDR3, as DNA: TGCGCCAGCAGCCAAGAACTGCTCATGGAGCAGTACTTC.

The chain employs TRBV4-3 and TRBJ2-1, with 10 bases lining up with TRBD2. This CDR3 has 16 amino acids. Per germline, CDR1 LGHNA and CDR2 YSLEER. V lost 1 base, J lost 6 bases, and 6 bases stayed unmatched. CDR3 protein: CASSQGVPSGSNEQFF. CDR3 sequence (DNA): TGCGCCAGCAGCCAAGGGGTGCCTAGCGGGAGCAATGAGCAGTTCTTC.

This chain uses TRBV18 with TRBJ2-5; tentative D call: TRBD1 (5 bases). CDR3 length: 14 residues. Germline CDR1 KGHSH, CDR2 LQKENI. V was shortened by 6 bases and J by 5 bases, with 16 bases between the two germline ends. This CDR3 is CASSPRAAGETQYF. The CDR3 DNA reads TGTGCCAGCTCCCCCAGGGCTGCCGGGGAGACCCAGTACTTC. Using reference TRBV18 and TRBJ2-5 for the parts outside the CDR3, the full variable domain is NAGVMQNPRHLVRRRGQEARLRCSPMKGHSHVYWYRQLPEEGLKFMVYLQKENIIDESGMPKERFSAEFPKEGPSILRIQQVVRGDSAAYFCASSPRAAGETQYFGPGTRLLVL.

About this clone itself: A much larger clonotype is one base distant, so this may be a read error. Additional DNA sequences in this sample encode the identical CDR3. The rearrangement uses TRBV7-2 and TRBJ2-7; D ambiguous. V lost 1 base to trimming and J lost 5 bases, with 6 bases between them. The germline V gene has CDR1 SGHTA and CDR2 FQGNSA. CDR3 size: 12 residues. The CDR3 coding sequence is TGTGCCAGCAGCTTAGAGGGCCACGAGCAGTACTTC. Amino acid sequence: CASSLEGHEQYF.

This clone has just one count. The genes are TRBV19 and TRBJ1-5, with D possibly matching TRBD1 (6 bases). V was clipped by 5 bases and J by 2 bases, with 16 bases between them. The CDR3 covers 16 residues. CDR1 and CDR2 from the germline V gene are LNHDA and SQIVND (reference sequence). This CDR3 reads CASSLGWDTGNQPQHF. CDR3 DNA: TGTGCCAGTAGTCTGGGATGGGACACCGGCAATCAGCCCCAGCATTTT. Together with reference TRBV19 and TRBJ1-5, the CDR3 gives the full variable domain: DGGITQSPKYLFRKEGQNVTLSCEQNLNHDAMYWYRQDPGQGLRLIYYSQIVNDFQKGDIAEGYSVSREKKESFPLTVTSAQKNPTAFYLCASSLGWDTGNQPQHFGDGTRLSIL.

A word on this clone: Other DNA sequences in this specimen translate into the identical CDR3. The chain has TRBV29-1 and TRBJ1-2; 9 bases agree with TRBD1. Germline V gives CDR1 SQVTM, CDR2 ANQGSEA. Unmatched junction bases numbered 2, after V lost 4 bases and J lost 8 bases. The length of the CDR3 is 11 residues. The CDR3 is CSVGTGDGYTF. The CDR3 region has the DNA TGCAGCGTTGGGACAGGGGACGGCTACACCTTC.